These T cell receptor beta chains were read from a single sample in a study of T cell responses to AZD1222 COVID-19 vaccine. The table came from immunoSEQ multiplex PCR; TCRdb's copy has only in-frame clones and leaves some out. The sample yields about 97,000 clones, roughly 84% seen once. This specimen consisted of peripheral blood, obtained on day 0 of AZD1222 vaccination. The receptor source for this set is an adult in good health. CDR3s include the opening cysteine and the closing phenylalanine or tryptophan. Each record gives: clone size, V gene, D gene, J gene, CDR3 protein, CDR3 DNA. D genes are given only for firm matches. Only some rows state a clone size, as once, few, many or a class for expanded clones.

clone size: -; V gene: TRBV11-2; D gene: -; J gene: TRBJ2-1; CDR3 protein: CASSAESWGSYNEQFF; CDR3 DNA: TGTGCCAGCAGCGCAGAGTCTTGGGGCTCCTACAATGAGCAGTTCTTC
clone size: few; V gene: TRBV12-3/TRBV12-4; D gene: -; J gene: TRBJ1-2; CDR3 protein: CASSGTSGLYTF; CDR3 DNA: TGTGCCAGCAGCGGGACAAGTGGCCTCTACACCTTC
clone size: -; V gene: TRBV7-9; D gene: TRBD1; J gene: TRBJ1-1; CDR3 protein: CASRPTGVTEAFF; CDR3 DNA: TGTGCCAGCAGACCGACAGGGGTCACTGAAGCTTTCTTT
clone size: -; V gene: TRBV4-1; D gene: -; J gene: TRBJ1-5; CDR3 protein: CASSQRQYQPQHF; CDR3 DNA: TGCGCCAGCAGCCAAAGACAGTATCAGCCCCAGCATTTT
clone size: once; V gene: TRBV30; D gene: -; J gene: TRBJ2-7; CDR3 protein: CAWSVGSYEQYF; CDR3 DNA: TGTGCCTGGAGTGTAGGTAGTTACGAGCAGTACTTC
clone size: -; V gene: TRBV9; D gene: -; J gene: TRBJ1-1; CDR3 protein: CASSAQIGHPNTEAFF; CDR3 DNA: TGTGCCAGCAGCGCACAAATCGGACATCCGAACACTGAAGCTTTCTTT
clone size: once; V gene: TRBV5-5; D gene: TRBD1; J gene: TRBJ1-6; CDR3 protein: CASSSGPQGAGNSPLHF; CDR3 DNA: TGTGCCAGCAGCTCCGGGCCACAGGGGGCGGGGAATTCACCCCTCCACTTT
clone size: -; V gene: TRBV29-1; D gene: TRBD1; J gene: TRBJ1-1; CDR3 protein: CSVGPRLGTGKNTEAFF; CDR3 DNA: TGCAGCGTTGGCCCCAGACTCGGGACAGGGAAGAACACTGAAGCTTTCTTT
clone size: -; V gene: TRBV7-3; D gene: TRBD1; J gene: TRBJ1-1; CDR3 protein: CASSFSQGAEAFF; CDR3 DNA: TGTGCCAGCAGCTTTTCACAGGGGGCTGAAGCTTTCTTT
clone size: -; V gene: TRBV2; D gene: -; J gene: TRBJ2-3; CDR3 protein: CASSVERDPDTQYF; CDR3 DNA: TGTGCCAGCAGTGTAGAGCGTGACCCAGATACGCAGTATTTT
clone size: -; V gene: TRBV9; D gene: -; J gene: TRBJ1-4; CDR3 protein: CASSPGGGNEKLFF; CDR3 DNA: TGTGCCAGCTCCCCTGGAGGGGGTAATGAAAAACTGTTTTTT
clone size: -; V gene: TRBV4-3; D gene: -; J gene: TRBJ1-2; CDR3 protein: CASSQIGQKTNYGYTF; CDR3 DNA: TGCGCCAGCAGCCAGATCGGGCAGAAAACCAACTATGGCTACACCTTC
clone size: -; V gene: TRBV7-7; D gene: -; J gene: TRBJ2-2; CDR3 protein: CASSLATGNTGELFF; CDR3 DNA: TGTGCTAGCAGCTTGGCGACGGGGAACACCGGGGAGCTGTTTTTT
clone size: -; V gene: TRBV5-4; D gene: TRBD1; J gene: TRBJ1-2; CDR3 protein: CASSFRQGGYGYTF; CDR3 DNA: TGTGCCAGCAGCTTTCGACAGGGTGGATATGGCTACACCTTC
clone size: -; V gene: TRBV5-4; D gene: -; J gene: TRBJ1-5; CDR3 protein: CASSFWGQPQHF; CDR3 DNA: TGTGCCAGCAGCTTTTGGGGTCAGCCCCAGCATTTT
clone size: -; V gene: TRBV11-1; D gene: TRBD1; J gene: TRBJ1-1; CDR3 protein: CASSPPRQGLEAFF; CDR3 DNA: TGTGCCAGCAGCCCCCCCCGACAGGGGTTGGAGGCTTTCTTT
clone size: -; V gene: TRBV6-1; D gene: -; J gene: TRBJ1-6; CDR3 protein: CASSDRTDNSPLHF; CDR3 DNA: TGTGCCAGCAGTGATAGGACAGATAATTCACCCCTCCACTTT
clone size: -; V gene: TRBV5-4; D gene: -; J gene: TRBJ2-6; CDR3 protein: CASSLRLSGANVLTF; CDR3 DNA: TGTGCCAGCTCCCTCCGACTCTCTGGGGCCAACGTCCTGACTTTC
clone size: -; V gene: TRBV5-1; D gene: -; J gene: TRBJ2-3; CDR3 protein: CASHSADTQYF; CDR3 DNA: TGCGCCAGCCATTCGGCAGATACGCAGTATTTT
clone size: once; V gene: TRBV6-5; D gene: -; J gene: TRBJ1-2; CDR3 protein: CASSLGIGSPYGYTF; CDR3 DNA: TGTGCCAGCAGTCTCGGGATAGGATCACCCTATGGCTACACCTTC
clone size: -; V gene: TRBV12-3/TRBV12-4; D gene: -; J gene: TRBJ2-5; CDR3 protein: CASSPGDVGTQYF; CDR3 DNA: TGTGCCAGCAGCCCAGGGGACGTCGGGACCCAGTACTTC
clone size: -; V gene: TRBV19; D gene: -; J gene: TRBJ1-5; CDR3 protein: CASSIDLWQPQHF; CDR3 DNA: TGTGCCAGTAGTATAGATCTATGGCAGCCCCAGCATTTT
clone size: -; V gene: TRBV29-1; D gene: TRBD2; J gene: TRBJ2-3; CDR3 protein: CSAGLAGVVADTQYF; CDR3 DNA: TGCAGCGCCGGGCTAGCGGGGGTGGTGGCAGATACGCAGTATTTT
clone size: -; V gene: TRBV7-8; D gene: TRBD1; J gene: TRBJ1-3; CDR3 protein: CASSSNRDRAGNTIYF; CDR3 DNA: TGTGCCAGCAGCTCCAACCGGGACAGGGCTGGAAACACCATATATTTT
clone size: -; V gene: TRBV6-1; D gene: -; J gene: TRBJ1-3; CDR3 protein: CASSDSGGGNTIYF; CDR3 DNA: TGTGCCAGCAGTGACAGCGGGGGCGGAAACACCATATATTTT
clone size: -; V gene: TRBV6-1; D gene: TRBD2; J gene: TRBJ2-1; CDR3 protein: CASSELAGAAYNEQFF; CDR3 DNA: TGTGCCAGCAGTGAATTAGCGGGGGCCGCCTACAATGAGCAGTTCTTC
clone size: -; V gene: TRBV4-1; D gene: -; J gene: TRBJ2-7; CDR3 protein: CASSQEKSGGLYEQYF; CDR3 DNA: TGCGCCAGCAGCCAAGAGAAGTCAGGGGGACTCTACGAGCAGTACTTC
clone size: -; V gene: TRBV19; D gene: -; J gene: TRBJ1-2; CDR3 protein: CASSTSFNYGYTF; CDR3 DNA: TGTGCCAGTAGTACCTCATTTAACTATGGCTACACCTTC
clone size: -; V gene: TRBV9; D gene: TRBD1; J gene: TRBJ1-5; CDR3 protein: CASSAGGSQPQHF; CDR3 DNA: TGTGCCAGCAGCGCAGGGGGCAGTCAGCCCCAGCATTTT
clone size: -; V gene: TRBV19; D gene: -; J gene: TRBJ1-5; CDR3 protein: CASKWGSNQPQHF; CDR3 DNA: TGTGCCAGTAAGTGGGGTAGCAATCAGCCCCAGCATTTT
clone size: -; V gene: TRBV7-9; D gene: TRBD1; J gene: TRBJ1-3; CDR3 protein: CASSPGTGGNTIYF; CDR3 DNA: TGTGCCAGCAGCCCCGGGACAGGGGGAAACACCATATATTTT
clone size: -; V gene: TRBV9; D gene: TRBD2; J gene: TRBJ2-7; CDR3 protein: CASSEVGLAGYEQYF; CDR3 DNA: TGTGCCAGCAGCGAGGTAGGACTAGCGGGTTACGAGCAGTACTTC
clone size: few; V gene: TRBV6-2/TRBV6-3; D gene: TRBD2; J gene: TRBJ2-3; CDR3 protein: CASSSSGGAFDTQYF; CDR3 DNA: TGTGCCAGCAGTTCCAGCGGGGGGGCCTTTGATACGCAGTATTTT
clone size: -; V gene: TRBV7-2; D gene: -; J gene: TRBJ2-7; CDR3 protein: CASSLPDYEQYF; CDR3 DNA: TGTGCCAGCAGCTTGCCCGACTACGAGCAGTACTTC
clone size: -; V gene: TRBV5-1; D gene: -; J gene: TRBJ2-1; CDR3 protein: CASSYPGPAGDEQFF; CDR3 DNA: TGCGCCAGCAGCTATCCGGGACCCGCTGGCGATGAGCAGTTCTTC
clone size: few; V gene: TRBV5-1; D gene: -; J gene: TRBJ1-1; CDR3 protein: CASSESGHPSTEAFF; CDR3 DNA: TGCGCCAGCAGCGAATCGGGACATCCCTCCACTGAAGCTTTCTTT
clone size: -; V gene: TRBV9; D gene: -; J gene: TRBJ2-1; CDR3 protein: CASSPTRLWGSYNEQFF; CDR3 DNA: TGTGCCAGCAGCCCAACGCGTCTCTGGGGCTCCTACAATGAGCAGTTCTTC
clone size: -; V gene: TRBV6-5; D gene: -; J gene: TRBJ1-1; CDR3 protein: CASTDILLYTEAFF; CDR3 DNA: TGTGCCAGCACCGACATACTTCTCTACACTGAAGCTTTCTTT
clone size: -; V gene: TRBV4-3; D gene: -; J gene: TRBJ2-7; CDR3 protein: CASSQDRGRGYEQYF; CDR3 DNA: TGCGCCAGCAGCCAAGATCGGGGCAGGGGCTACGAGCAGTACTTC
clone size: -; V gene: TRBV5-5; D gene: -; J gene: TRBJ1-5; CDR3 protein: CASAISVSPPNQPQHF; CDR3 DNA: TGTGCCAGCGCCATTAGTGTGTCCCCTCCCAATCAGCCCCAGCATTTT
clone size: -; V gene: TRBV19; D gene: -; J gene: TRBJ1-5; CDR3 protein: CASSMIGDSNQPQHF; CDR3 DNA: TGTGCCAGTAGTATGATAGGGGACAGCAATCAGCCCCAGCATTTT
clone size: -; V gene: TRBV28; D gene: TRBD2; J gene: TRBJ2-7; CDR3 protein: CASSFGGSYEQYF; CDR3 DNA: TGTGCCAGCAGTTTCGGGGGGTCCTACGAGCAGTACTTC
clone size: -; V gene: TRBV27; D gene: -; J gene: TRBJ1-5; CDR3 protein: CASSFSPLGDQPQHF; CDR3 DNA: TGTGCCAGCAGTTTTTCCCCACTGGGTGATCAGCCCCAGCATTTT
clone size: -; V gene: TRBV6-5; D gene: -; J gene: TRBJ1-1; CDR3 protein: CASSWAGANTEAFF; CDR3 DNA: TGTGCCAGCAGTTGGGCTGGGGCGAACACTGAAGCTTTCTTT
clone size: -; V gene: TRBV28; D gene: -; J gene: TRBJ2-5; CDR3 protein: CASSSPPLQETQYF; CDR3 DNA: TGTGCCAGCAGTTCCCCGCCGTTACAAGAGACCCAGTACTTC